These 8 T cell receptor beta chains were sequenced from one sample in a study of response to subunit inactivated influenza vaccine. Using its own MiXCR run on the RT-PCR reads, TCRdb lists one record per CDR3 protein. The sample has roughly 710,000 distinct CDR3 sequences, less than 15% seen once; the top ten hold 7.5% to 9%. The sequences come from PBMCs from blood, collected around two weeks before vaccination. The receptors come from a man over 45 who received an inactivated influenza vaccine.

This clonotype was seen only a few times. The chain uses TRBV12-3 or TRBV12-4 and TRBJ2-7; D remains ambiguous. Trimming removed 4 bases from V and 5 bases from J, with 12 bases in between. There are 13 residues in the CDR3. The CDR3 spells CASSWAPSNEQYF. The CDR3 DNA reads TGTGCCAGCAGTTGGGCCCCCTCGAACGAGCAGTACTTC.

The rearrangement uses TRBV6-2 or TRBV6-3 and TRBJ2-7; 9 bases match TRBD1. The V and J ends lost 5 bases and 0 bases, in that order; junction bases with no gene match: 5. This CDR3 contains 15 residues. The V gene's germline CDR1 is MNHEY and CDR2 SVGEGT. The CDR3 region has the DNA TGTGCCAGCAGTGCCCCGGGACAGGGCTCCTACGAGCAGTACTTC. Protein product: CASSAPGQGSYEQYF.

This clonotype was counted only a few times. As DNA, the CDR3 is TGTGCCAGCAGTTACGGAGACAGGGCTATAAGCAATCAGCCCCAGCATTTT. It yields the protein CASSYGDRAISNQPQHF. The gene calls are TRBV6-2 or TRBV6-3 and TRBJ1-5; the match to TRBD1 covers 7 bases. CDR1 MNHEY and CDR2 SVGEGT come from the germline V gene. Trimming took 2 bases from V and 1 from J; bases not matched to a gene: 8. The CDR3 is 17 residues long.

The gene calls are TRBV6-2 or TRBV6-3 and TRBJ2-3, with D perhaps matching TRBD1 (6 bases). The germline V and J ends were trimmed by 6 bases and 6 bases, with 16 bases remaining between them. CDR3 length: 14 amino acids. Germline V CDR1 and CDR2: MNHEY, SVGEGT. The CDR3 DNA follows: TGTGCCAGCAGGGATCGTACAGGGCTGGATACGCAGTATTTT. Amino acids: CASRDRTGLDTQYF.

This chain connects TRBV29-1 to TRBJ2-5; D possibly corresponds to TRBD1 (6 bases). The V end lost 4 bases, the J end lost 0 bases, and 18 bases lay between the germline ends. Per the germline V gene, CDR1 is SQVTM and CDR2 is ANQGSEA. The CDR3 spans 16 residues. The CDR3 nucleotides are TGCAGCGTTGCTACAGGGCCTGCCGCGTACCAAGAGACCCAGTACTTC. It is translated as CSVATGPAAYQETQYF.

The chain has TRBV5-1 and TRBJ1-6; possible D gene TRBD1, 6 bases. Germline CDR1 and CDR2: SGHRS and YFSETQ. The CDR3 has 15 residues. V was cut by 1 base and J by 7 bases, with 12 bases left in between. The CDR3 DNA is TGCGCCAGCAGCTTGATTCCGGGGGCAAATTCACCCCTCCACTTT. Translated, it gives CASSLIPGANSPLHF.

The rearrangement joins TRBV7-2 to TRBJ1-2; possible D gene TRBD1, 6 bases. The V end was cut by 1 base, the J end by 5 bases, with 11 bases between. The CDR3 covers 14 residues. Germline V lookup: CDR1 SGHTA, CDR2 FQGNSA. The CDR3 protein is CASSLVGGEYGYTF. The CDR3 nucleotides read TGTGCCAGCAGCTTAGTGGGGGGCGAGTATGGCTACACCTTC. The entire variable domain, with the rest obtained from reference TRBV7-2 and TRBJ1-2, is as follows: GAGVSQSPSNKVTEKGKDVELRCDPISGHTALYWYRQSLGQGLEFLIYFQGNSAPDKSGLPSDRFSAERTGGSVSTLTIQRTQQEDSAVYLCASSLVGGEYGYTFGSGTRLTVV.

Ten or more counts support this clonotype. The rearrangement joins TRBV7-2 to TRBJ2-1, with 11 bases lining up with TRBD2. This CDR3 has 15 residues. With V trimmed by 1 base and J by 9 bases, 5 bases remained unmatched. CDR1 and CDR2 (germline): SGHTA, FQGNSA. The CDR3 sequence is CASSLVAGGSGEQFF. Here the CDR3 DNA reads TGTGCCAGCAGCTTAGTAGCGGGAGGGTCTGGTGAGCAGTTCTTC. The variable domain in full, with the rest retrieved from reference TRBV7-2 and TRBJ2-1, is GAGVSQSPSNKVTEKGKDVELRCDPISGHTALYWYRQSLGQGLEFLIYFQGNSAPDKSGLPSDRFSAERTGGSVSTLTIQRTQQEDSAVYLCASSLVAGGSGEQFFGPGTRLTVL.